Listed below are T cell receptor beta chains from one sample, sequenced in a study of Graves' ophthalmopathy and Graves' hyperthyroidism. TCRdb re-called the multiplex PCR reads with MiXCR, one entry per CDR3 protein. The profile shows under 250,000 distinct CDR3 sequences, approximately 29% of them singletons. Material: peripheral blood. Receptors originate from a man aged 50 or older with Graves' ophthalmopathy. Both conserved end residues are trimmed from each CDR3. The order of the fields is V gene, clone size, CDR3 protein. Expanded clones are given a class, and other clones once, few, many or no size at all.

V: TRBV5-1
size: many
CDR3: ASAGNTEAF

V: TRBV27
size: many
CDR3: ASSPHMNTEAF

V: TRBV18
size: many
CDR3: ASSPATGTERYEQY

V: TRBV24-1
size: many
CDR3: ATAGDSYEQY

V: TRBV29-1
size: many
CDR3: SVERGNTIY

V: TRBV19
size: many
CDR3: ASSIVGQLNEQY

V: TRBV28
size: many
CDR3: ASSFPRTGDNTGELF

V: TRBV7-9
size: many
CDR3: ASSEDYLETQY

V: TRBV7-8
size: NA
CDR3: ASSLGRHSYEQY

V: TRBV4-3
size: many
CDR3: ASSQDSQGDTEAF

V: TRBV7-2
size: many
CDR3: ASSTHRTSGIGETQY

V: TRBV10-3
size: many
CDR3: AISDDGAYEQY

V: TRBV12-3/TRBV12-4
size: NA
CDR3: ASSASGGVETQY

V: TRBV20-1
size: many
CDR3: SARDPGSGSYEQY

V: TRBV6-2/TRBV6-3
size: NA
CDR3: ASRETGKETQY

V: TRBV19
size: many
CDR3: ASLKYTTSAGTEAF

V: TRBV7-9
size: many
CDR3: ASSSGQAYTGELF

V: TRBV20-1
size: NA
CDR3: SSSPVGGGELF

V: TRBV24-1
size: many
CDR3: ATSDPGTYEQY

V: TRBV28
size: NA
CDR3: ASSLGGRAGRTEAF

V: TRBV11-1
size: many
CDR3: ASSLPPRGMGEQY

V: TRBV20-1
size: many
CDR3: SASGGNTEAF

V: TRBV11-2
size: few
CDR3: ASSLGVARSEQY

V: TRBV20-1
size: many
CDR3: SARGDATYEQY

V: TRBV12-3/TRBV12-4
size: many
CDR3: ASTSSSGGGEQY

V: TRBV20-1
size: many
CDR3: SARDPDRVTEAF

V: TRBV7-2
size: many
CDR3: ASSLGTLTGELF

V: TRBV7-8
size: many
CDR3: ASSLDGRGNYGYT

V: TRBV11-2
size: NA
CDR3: ASSPTVGDWAGELF

V: TRBV6-1
size: many
CDR3: ASSGGGGEETQY

V: TRBV13
size: NA
CDR3: ASRGTGPEQY

V: TRBV6-4
size: many
CDR3: ASSSFRRSSGRAYEQY

V: TRBV12-3/TRBV12-4
size: NA
CDR3: ASSPIGLNSGEQY

V: TRBV2
size: few
CDR3: ASSEGWRETQY

V: TRBV29-1
size: many
CDR3: SVEDSETVEETQY

V: TRBV6-1
size: few
CDR3: ASSQRSTGGNYGYT

V: TRBV6-1
size: few
CDR3: ASSVTTSSYEQY

V: TRBV28
size: many
CDR3: ASSPGSQPDTQY

V: TRBV5-1
size: many
CDR3: ASSHPMGGLYEQY

V: TRBV6-4
size: once
CDR3: ASRDVGTSGRAGAKNIQY

V: TRBV12-3/TRBV12-4
size: many
CDR3: ASSFRREYQETQY

V: TRBV2
size: many
CDR3: ATSGDRGTGELF

V: TRBV6-5
size: many
CDR3: ASSYSMIVFTGELF

V: TRBV6-2/TRBV6-3
size: NA
CDR3: ASSYDGPQH